A single sample is the source of the 22 T cell receptor beta chains below, sequenced in a study of cytomegalovirus exposure and HLA in healthy donors. In the PCR, 60 Vbeta and 13 Jbeta primers were used. Measured with immunoSEQ multiplex PCR; TCRdb has only the in-frame clones, and not every one. This sample has under 150,000 clones; 60% to 80% occur once, and the top ten carry more than 0.95%. Sequencing was performed on PBMCs. These TCRs come from a man in his forties or fifties in good health and CMV-seronegative.

The rearrangement uses TRBV29-1 and TRBJ2-5; 9 bases are a match to TRBD1. The V gene's germline CDR1 is SQVTM and CDR2 ANQGSEA. V lost 4 bases to trimming and J lost 5 bases; unmatched junction nucleotides: 8. The CDR3 totals 14 residues. This CDR3 reads CSVGTGAGRETQYF. The CDR3 DNA is TGCAGCGTTGGGACAGGGGCCGGACGGGAGACCCAGTACTTC.

CDR3: CASSGDRDSNQPQHF. In DNA form, the CDR3 reads TGTGCCAGCAGTGGAGACAGGGACAGCAATCAGCCCCAGCATTTT. The rearrangement links TRBV2 to TRBJ1-5; 7 bases map to TRBD1. This CDR3 has 15 residues. The V segment lost 4 bases and the J segment 1 base; nucleotides outside the gene matches: 4. Germline CDR1 and CDR2: SNHLY and FYNNEI.

This chain links TRBV29-1 with TRBJ1-2, with D tentatively TRBD1 (5 bases). The germline V gene encodes CDR1 SQVTM and CDR2 ANQGSEA. V was clipped by 4 bases and J by 7 bases, with 22 bases between them. The CDR3 length is 15 residues. DNA for the CDR3: TGCAGCGTTGTCGGCGGGGCGTCCTCACCGGCTGGCTACACCTTC. Amino acids: CSVVGGASSPAGYTF. Together with reference TRBV29-1 and TRBJ1-2, the CDR3 gives the full variable domain: SAVISQKPSRDICQRGTSLTIQCQVDSQVTMMFWYRQQPGQSLTLIATANQGSEATYESGFVIDKFPISRPNLTFSTLTVSNMSPEDSSIYLCSVVGGASSPAGYTFGSGTRLTVV.

This chain links TRBV27 with TRBJ1-5; 9 bases are a match to TRBD1. Looked up from germline, CDR1 is MNHEY and CDR2 is SMNVEV (reference sequence). V shed 5 bases, J shed 5 bases, and the junction held 7 bases outside the gene matches. This CDR3 has 15 amino acids. CDR3 sequence: CASSPRQGGYQPQHF. The CDR3 region has the DNA TGTGCCAGCAGTCCGAGACAGGGGGGCTATCAGCCCCAGCATTTT.

V and J are TRBV5-6 and TRBJ2-1; D call uncertain. V dropped 5 bases and J dropped 5 bases, with 17 bases sitting between them. In germline, CDR1 is SGHDT, CDR2 YYEEEE. There are 15 residues in the CDR3. CDR3 residues: CASRYISITNNEQFF. In nucleotides, the CDR3 is TGTGCCAGCAGGTATATTAGCATCACCAACAATGAGCAGTTCTTC.

J is TRBJ2-3 and V is TRBV30; 13 bases agree with TRBD2. CDR3 length: 17 amino acids. Germline assignment: CDR1 GTSNPN and CDR2 SVGIG (reference sequence). Trimming took 0 bases from V and 3 from J; bases not matched to a gene: 6. CDR3 sequence reads: CAWSVSRTSGSTDTQYF. CDR3 sequence (DNA): TGTGCCTGGAGTGTCAGTAGGACTAGCGGGAGTACAGATACGCAGTATTTT. Based on the CDR3 plus reference TRBV30 and TRBJ2-3, the full variable domain is SQTIHQWPATLVQPVGSPLSLECTVEGTSNPNLYWYRQAAGRGLQLLFYSVGIGQISSEVPQNLSASRPQDRQFILSSKKLLLSDSGFYLCAWSVSRTSGSTDTQYFGPGTRLTVL.

The table lists this clone with a count of one. The chain combines TRBV19 with TRBJ1-5, with D perhaps TRBD1 (5 bases). The CDR3 is 15 residues long. V dropped 9 bases and J dropped 3 bases, with 18 bases sitting between them. Germline CDR1 LNHDA, CDR2 SQIVND (reference sequence). This CDR3 reads CASQHPQGDNQPQHF. The CDR3 nucleotides are TGTGCCAGCCAGCACCCCCAGGGTGACAATCAGCCCCAGCATTTT.

This chain links TRBV15 with TRBJ2-7, with 12 bases fitting TRBD2. Unmatched junction bases numbered 7, after V lost 3 bases and J lost 4 bases. The CDR3 is 16 residues long. The germline V gene has CDR1 LNHNV and CDR2 YYDKDF (reference sequence). CDR3: CATSSLRTSGTYEQYF. The DNA of the CDR3 is TGTGCCACCAGCAGTCTTCGGACTAGCGGGACTTACGAGCAGTACTTC. The whole variable domain, remainder taken from reference TRBV15 and TRBJ2-7, is DAMVIQNPRYQVTQFGKPVTLSCSQTLNHNVMYWYQQKSSQAPKLLFHYYDKDFNNEADTPDNFQSRRPNTSFCFLDIRSPGLGDTAMYLCATSSLRTSGTYEQYFGPGTRLTVT.

This chain connects TRBV9 to TRBJ1-3; TRBD1 is a possible D gene (6 bases). The germline CDR1 and CDR2 sequences are SGDLS and YYNGEE. V lost 1 base to trimming and J lost 1 base, with 18 bases between them. This CDR3 comprises 18 residues. The DNA for the CDR3 is TGTGCCAGCAGCGTAACGGCAGGGGCCCTTCTATCTGGAAACACCATATATTTT. Encoded protein: CASSVTAGALLSGNTIYF.

The rearrangement joins TRBV11-2 to TRBJ2-1; 11 positions agree with TRBD2. Germline loops: CDR1 SGHAT, CDR2 FQNNGV. This CDR3 has 17 amino acids. V lost 1 base, J lost 4 bases, and 6 bases stayed unmatched. The CDR3 sequence: CASSLVGTSGAYNEQFF. The CDR3 DNA reads as TGTGCCAGCAGCTTAGTGGGGACTAGCGGAGCTTACAATGAGCAGTTCTTC.

V gene TRBV7-8 combines with J gene TRBJ1-5; TRBD1 aligns across 7 bases. CDR1 is SGHVS, CDR2 FQNEAQ, per germline. Trimming removed 1 base from V and 0 bases from J; junction bases left unmatched: 3. This CDR3 comprises 16 residues. The CDR3 sequence: CASSLEGQLSNQPQHF. The CDR3 DNA is TGTGCCAGCAGCTTAGAGGGACAGCTTAGCAATCAGCCCCAGCATTTT. Together with reference TRBV7-8 and TRBJ1-5, the CDR3 gives the full variable domain: GAGVSQSPRYKVAKRGQDVALRCDPISGHVSLFWYQQALGQGPEFLTYFQNEAQLDKSGLPSDRFFAERPEGSVSTLKIQRTQQEDSAVYLCASSLEGQLSNQPQHFGDGTRLSIL.

The rearrangement uses TRBV28 and TRBJ1-2; the match to TRBD1 covers 11 bases. Looked up from germline, CDR1 is MDHEN and CDR2 is SYDVKM. CDR3 length: 16 amino acids. Germline trimming cut 7 bases from V and 1 base from J; bases unmatched to any gene: 8. CDR3 loop: CASNLGGQGVNYGYTF. CDR3 in DNA: TGTGCCAGCAACCTCGGGGGACAGGGGGTTAACTATGGCTACACCTTC.

This clone appeared a few times. The chain carries TRBV28 and TRBJ2-7; 7 nucleotides agree with TRBD2. Looked up from germline, CDR1 is MDHEN and CDR2 is SYDVKM. The junction had 12 bases not matched to a gene; V was cut back by 6 bases and J by 4 bases. The CDR3 has 15 amino acids. The CDR3 reads CASRNGGTNLYEQYF. The CDR3 region has the DNA TGTGCCAGCAGGAATGGGGGGACTAACCTGTACGAGCAGTACTTC. The whole variable domain, remainder taken from reference TRBV28 and TRBJ2-7, is DVKVTQSSRYLVKRTGEKVFLECVQDMDHENMFWYRQDPGLGLRLIYFSYDVKMKEKGDIPEGYSVSREKKERFSLILESASTNQTSMYLCASRNGGTNLYEQYFGPGTRLTVT.

The chain joins TRBV28 to TRBJ2-3; D may be TRBD2 (5 bases). CDR1 is MDHEN and CDR2 is SYDVKM in the germline V gene. The CDR3 is 14 residues long. Trimming cost V 5 bases and J 4 bases, with 13 bases left between them. DNA of the CDR3: TGTGCCAGCAGTCCCGGGGAATTGGCAGATACGCAGTATTTT. Translated, it gives CASSPGELADTQYF.

This clone showed up just a few times. CDR3 in amino acids: CASSSSGSSYNEQFF. The CDR3 DNA follows: TGTGCCAGCAGTTCGAGCGGGAGCTCCTACAATGAGCAGTTCTTC. The chain joins TRBV6-5 to TRBJ2-1; TRBD2 aligns across 8 bases. J was trimmed by 0 bases and V by 4 bases; bases with no gene match: 2. The germline V gene encodes CDR1 MNHEY and CDR2 SVGAGI. The CDR3 is 15 amino acids.

The rearrangement uses TRBV29-1 and TRBJ2-7; 8 nucleotides agree with TRBD1. Trimming cost V 5 bases and J 2 bases; bases outside gene matches: 11. In germline, CDR1 is SQVTM, CDR2 ANQGSEA. The length of the CDR3 is 15 residues. CDR3 in amino acids: CSVNNGQGAAYEQYF. The CDR3 region has the DNA TGCAGCGTTAACAACGGACAGGGCGCTGCCTACGAGCAGTACTTC.

The table lists this clone with a few counts. V gene TRBV6-5 combines with J gene TRBJ2-3, with 8 positions matching TRBD1. In germline, CDR1 is MNHEY, CDR2 SVGAGI. The CDR3 sequence is 15 residues long. The V gene end was trimmed by 6 bases and the J gene end by 2 bases; junction bases not matched to a gene: 7. In nucleotides, the CDR3 is TGTGCCAGCAGGAGACAGGGGACCTCCACAGATACGCAGTATTTT. This codes for CASRRQGTSTDTQYF.

The chain carries TRBV6-5 and TRBJ2-1, with 8 positions matching TRBD2. The CDR3 covers 15 residues. Unmatched junction bases numbered 10, after V lost 2 bases and J lost 10 bases. CDR1 MNHEY and CDR2 SVGAGI come from the germline V gene. The CDR3 is CASSYTGGPSGEQFF. The CDR3 DNA reads TGTGCCAGCAGTTACACGGGAGGGCCGTCAGGGGAGCAGTTCTTC.

The chain has TRBV15 and TRBJ2-2; D might be TRBD1 (5 bases). Germline V lookup: CDR1 LNHNV, CDR2 YYDKDF (reference sequence). The CDR3 length is 16 residues. V dropped 5 bases and J dropped 5 bases, with 18 bases sitting between them. CDR3 amino acids: CATSVIPSQGTGELFF. The CDR3 nucleotides read TGTGCCACCAGCGTAATACCCTCCCAGGGAACCGGGGAGCTGTTTTTT. The full variable domain, completed using reference TRBV15 and TRBJ2-2, is DAMVIQNPRYQVTQFGKPVTLSCSQTLNHNVMYWYQQKSSQAPKLLFHYYDKDFNNEADTPDNFQSRRPNTSFCFLDIRSPGLGDTAMYLCATSVIPSQGTGELFFGEGSRLTVL.

This chain joins TRBV7-6 and TRBJ2-5, with D hard to call. V dropped 1 base and J dropped 4 bases, with 7 bases sitting between them. CDR3 length equals 13 residues. CDR1 is SGHVS and CDR2 is FNYEAQ in the germline V gene. The CDR3, as DNA: TGTGCCAGCAGCTTAGGGTCGGGAGAGACCCAGTACTTC. Residues: CASSLGSGETQYF.

In its sample, this clone was seen a few times. The chain uses TRBV7-9 and TRBJ1-1; 7 bases match TRBD1. Germline V gene data show CDR1 as SEHNR and CDR2 as FQNEAQ (reference sequence). V shed 4 bases and J 1 base; nucleotides not matched to a gene: 3. The CDR3 has 14 residues. The CDR3 region is CASSSDRANTEAFF. The CDR3 coding sequence is TGTGCCAGCAGCTCAGACAGGGCGAACACTGAAGCTTTCTTT.

The chain couples TRBV6-1 to TRBJ2-3; 9 bases are a match to TRBD2. V was pared by 6 bases and J by 2 bases, with 3 bases of the junction left unmatched. The CDR3 totals 14 residues. Germline assignment: CDR1 MNHNS and CDR2 SASEGT. The CDR3 DNA reads as TGTGCCAGCAGGCTAGCGGGAAACACAGATACGCAGTATTTT. Its protein product is CASRLAGNTDTQYF.